Included here is one TCR beta chain sequence, with context. Sequencing was performed with immunoSEQ multiplex PCR; in TCRdb, only in-frame clones are kept and a portion is missing. The repertoire holds fewer than 300,000 clones, with approximately 80% as singletons. This sample is part of a study of blood T cell repertoires in COVID-19. With 3 bases removed from V and 7 bases from J, the gap between germline ends came to 16 bases. This CDR3 is built from 16 residues. Per the germline V gene, CDR1 is KGHSH and CDR2 is LQKENI. The V call is TRBV18, the J call TRBJ1-6; possible D gene TRBD1, 5 bases. The source material was peripheral blood. This sequence was found in a human donor in a cohort sampled during active COVID-19. The CDR3 DNA reads TGTGCCAGCTCACCTCTCCCCCGGGGGAGCAATTCACCCCTCCACTTT. It codes for CASSPLPRGSNSPLHF.